Reported below is one T cell receptor (beta chain). The data derive from a study of shared clonotypes between healthy human individuals. Only in-frame clones appear in the TCRdb table, and some are missing; sequencing was by immunoSEQ multiplex PCR. The sample holds around 580,000 clones; roughly 98% are singletons and the top ten take roughly 0.29%. Naive-designated CD8 cells lacked CD45RO, were positively enriched for CCR7, and omitted terminally differentiated effector memory CD45RA+ cells. This sequence originates from a man aged 25 to 40 in good health. Specimen: naive CD8+ T cells sorted from blood.

The CDR3 DNA sequence: TGTGCCTGGACACTCCTACTTGGACAGAACACTGAAGCTTTCTTT. This codes for CAWTLLLGQNTEAFF. The chain employs TRBV30 and TRBJ1-1; possible D gene TRBD1, 5 bases. The germline V gene has CDR1 GTSNPN and CDR2 SVGIG (reference sequence). Trimming stripped 4 bases from V and 1 base from J, with 16 bases between. This CDR3 is 15 amino acids long.